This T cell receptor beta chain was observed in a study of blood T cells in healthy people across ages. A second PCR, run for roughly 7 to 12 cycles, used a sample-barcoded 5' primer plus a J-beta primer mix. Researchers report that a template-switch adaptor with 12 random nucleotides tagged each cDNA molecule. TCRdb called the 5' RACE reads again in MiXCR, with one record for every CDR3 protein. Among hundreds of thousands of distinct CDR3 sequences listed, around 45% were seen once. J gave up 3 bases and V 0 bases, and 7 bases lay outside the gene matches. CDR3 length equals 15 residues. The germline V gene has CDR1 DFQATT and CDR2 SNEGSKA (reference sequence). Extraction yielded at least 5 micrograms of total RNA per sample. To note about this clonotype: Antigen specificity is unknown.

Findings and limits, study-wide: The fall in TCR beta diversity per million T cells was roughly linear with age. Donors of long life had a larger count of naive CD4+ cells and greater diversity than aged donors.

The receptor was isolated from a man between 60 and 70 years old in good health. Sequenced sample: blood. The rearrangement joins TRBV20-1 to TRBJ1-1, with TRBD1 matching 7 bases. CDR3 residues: CSARDPQGEHTEAFF. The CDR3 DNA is TGCAGTGCTAGAGATCCTCAGGGGGAGCACACTGAAGCTTTCTTT.